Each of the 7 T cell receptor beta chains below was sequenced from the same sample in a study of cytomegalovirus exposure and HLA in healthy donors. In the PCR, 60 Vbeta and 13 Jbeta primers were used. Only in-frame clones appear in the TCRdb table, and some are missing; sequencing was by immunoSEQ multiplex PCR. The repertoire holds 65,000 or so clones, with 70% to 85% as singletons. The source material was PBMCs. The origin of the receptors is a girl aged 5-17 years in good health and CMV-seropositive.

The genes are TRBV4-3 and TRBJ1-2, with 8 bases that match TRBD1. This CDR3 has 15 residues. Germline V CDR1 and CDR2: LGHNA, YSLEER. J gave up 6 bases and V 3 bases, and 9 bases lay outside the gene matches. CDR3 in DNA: TGCGCCAGCAGCCACTCTCAGGGGGCGGACGATGGCTACACCTTC. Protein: CASSHSQGADDGYTF.

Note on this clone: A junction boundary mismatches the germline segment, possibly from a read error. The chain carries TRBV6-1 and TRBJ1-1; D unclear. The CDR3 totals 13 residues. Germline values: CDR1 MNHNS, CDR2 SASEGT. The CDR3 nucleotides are TGTGCCAGCAGCTTAGCCTCGAACACTGAAACTTTCTTT. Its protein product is CASSLASNTETFF.

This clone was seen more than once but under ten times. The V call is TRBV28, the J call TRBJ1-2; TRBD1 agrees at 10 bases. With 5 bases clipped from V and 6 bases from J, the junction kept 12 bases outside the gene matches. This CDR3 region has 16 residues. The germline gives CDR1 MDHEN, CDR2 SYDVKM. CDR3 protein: CASSLLVTGGGHGYTF. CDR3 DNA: TGTGCCAGCAGTCTCCTGGTGACAGGGGGCGGTCATGGCTACACCTTC.

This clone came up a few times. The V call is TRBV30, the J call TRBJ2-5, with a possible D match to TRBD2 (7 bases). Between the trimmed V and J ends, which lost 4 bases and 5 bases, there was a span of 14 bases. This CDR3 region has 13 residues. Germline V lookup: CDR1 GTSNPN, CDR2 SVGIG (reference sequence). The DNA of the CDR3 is TGTGCCTGGACCGGGGGGCTTTGGGAGACCCAGTACTTC. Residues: CAWTGGLWETQYF.

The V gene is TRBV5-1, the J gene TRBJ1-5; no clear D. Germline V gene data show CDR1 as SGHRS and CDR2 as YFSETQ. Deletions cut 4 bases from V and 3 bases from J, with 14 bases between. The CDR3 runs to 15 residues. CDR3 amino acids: CASSADGISNQPQHF. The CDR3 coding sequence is TGCGCCAGCAGCGCCGACGGGATCTCCAATCAGCCCCAGCATTTT. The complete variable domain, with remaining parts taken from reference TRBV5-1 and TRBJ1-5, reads KAGVTQTPRYLIKTRGQQVTLSCSPISGHRSVSWYQQTPGQGLQFLFEYFSETQRNKGNFPGRFSGRQFSNSRSEMNVSTLELGDSALYLCASSADGISNQPQHFGDGTRLSIL.

The chain's CDR3 is CAWSLGAVNEQFF. The CDR3, as DNA: TGTGCCTGGAGTTTGGGGGCGGTCAATGAGCAGTTCTTC. The chain uses TRBV30 and TRBJ2-1; a weak D match, TRBD1 (6 bases). V lost 2 bases to trimming and J lost 6 bases, with 11 bases between them. The length of the CDR3 is 13 residues. Germline V gene data show CDR1 as GTSNPN and CDR2 as SVGIG (reference sequence).

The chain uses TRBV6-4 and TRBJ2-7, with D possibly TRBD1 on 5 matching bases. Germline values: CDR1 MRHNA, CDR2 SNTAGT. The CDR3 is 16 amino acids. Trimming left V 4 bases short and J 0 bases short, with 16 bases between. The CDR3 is CASSGCEGESSYEQYF. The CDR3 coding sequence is TGTGCCAGCAGTGGATGTGAAGGGGAAAGCTCCTACGAGCAGTACTTC.